What follows are 10 T cell receptor beta chains derived from one specimen sequenced in a study of blood T cell repertoires in COVID-19. The data were produced by immunoSEQ multiplex PCR, yet TCRdb's version contains in-frame clones alone and is incomplete. The sample carries some 100,000 clones, more than 85% recorded once. The specimen sequenced was peripheral blood. The receptors come from a man aged 45-65 years with active COVID-19.

The genes are TRBV5-1 and TRBJ2-7; a possible D gene is TRBD1 (5 bases). The CDR3 totals 14 residues. The V gene lost 5 bases and the J gene lost 1 base, with 13 bases spanning the gap. CDR1 SGHRS and CDR2 YFSETQ come from the germline V gene. The CDR3 coding sequence is TGCGCCAGCAGTACTGACAGCGAATCCTACGAGCAGTACTTC. Translation: CASSTDSESYEQYF.

V is TRBV3-1 (or the pseudogene TRBV3-2) and J is TRBJ2-3; D remains unclear. The CDR3 runs 14 residues. Germline V CDR1 and CDR2: LGHDT, YNNKEL (reference sequence). V lost 1 base and J lost 5, with 10 bases in between. CDR3 bases: TGTGCCAGCAGCCAAGTTGTTCACAAAGATACGCAGTATTTT. Encoded protein: CASSQVVHKDTQYF.

This chain connects TRBV4-2 to TRBJ2-3; 7 nucleotides align to TRBD2. CDR3 length: 15 residues. Looked up from germline, CDR1 is LGHNA and CDR2 is YNFKEQ. The J segment lost 4 bases and the V segment lost 0 bases, leaving 4 bases of the junction unmatched. CDR3 loop: CASSQDNAGADTQYF. CDR3 sequence (DNA): TGTGCCAGCAGCCAAGATAACGCGGGGGCAGATACGCAGTATTTT.

This clone was observed once. DNA of the CDR3: TGTGCCAGCAGTTGGGGACAGGGTAGAAGGTCCTACGAGCAGTACTTC. Translation: CASSWGQGRRSYEQYF. This chain joins TRBV6-5 and TRBJ2-7; 9 bases line up with TRBD1. The germline gives CDR1 MNHEY, CDR2 SVGAGI. CDR3 length equals 16 residues. The ends lost 4 bases at V and 1 base at J; junction bases unmatched: 8.

The V and J genes are TRBV5-1 and TRBJ2-7, with TRBD1 matching 9 bases. Germline CDR1 and CDR2: SGHRS and YFSETQ. The V and J ends lost 6 bases and 3 bases, in that order; junction bases with no gene match: 10. CDR3 length: 15 residues. The CDR3 DNA reads TGCGCCAGCACCCCCGGGACAGGGAGATACTACGAGCAGTACTTC. This gives the protein CASTPGTGRYYEQYF.

The gene calls are TRBV2 and TRBJ2-1, with TRBD2 identical over 11 bases. CDR3 length: 16 amino acids. The germline gives CDR1 SNHLY, CDR2 FYNNEI. Trimming removed 5 bases from V and 6 bases from J; junction bases left unmatched: 9. For the CDR3, the DNA is TGTGCCAGCAGTATCATTAGCGGGAGGGCCTCCAATGAGCAGTTCTTC. This gives the protein CASSIISGRASNEQFF.

The count of this clone is one. The rearrangement links TRBV7-2 to TRBJ1-2; weak D call: TRBD1 (5 bases). This CDR3 is 14 amino acids long. CDR1 is SGHTA and CDR2 is FQGNSA in the germline V gene. With 7 bases removed from V and 5 bases from J, the gap between germline ends came to 17 bases. This CDR3 reads CASNMGGPSYGYTF. The CDR3 nucleotides read TGTGCCAGCAATATGGGGGGACCCTCATATGGCTACACCTTC.

The gene calls are TRBV11-3 and TRBJ2-1; 10 bases line up with TRBD2. V was clipped by 2 bases and J by 6 bases; unmatched bases: 10. The V gene's germline CDR1 is SGHNT and CDR2 YENEEA. This CDR3 region has 17 residues. The CDR3 here is CASSLLTLGLATNEQFF. CDR3 in DNA: TGTGCCAGCAGCTTACTAACCCTGGGACTAGCGACCAATGAGCAGTTCTTC.

In DNA, the CDR3 is TGTGCCAGCAGCTTAGCAGAGACAGGGAACCTGTTTTTT. Translated, it gives CASSLAETGNLFF. J is TRBJ1-4 and V is TRBV7-8, with 7 bases lining up with TRBD1. The CDR3 length is 13 residues. Germline V gene data show CDR1 as SGHVS and CDR2 as FQNEAQ. Trimming at V came to 0 bases and at J to 14 bases, leaving 6 bases not matched to a gene.

This sequence joins TRBV5-1 and TRBJ2-7; TRBD1 agrees at 11 bases. CDR1 and CDR2 (germline): SGHRS, YFSETQ. Trimming removed 4 bases from V and 2 bases from J; junction bases left unmatched: 2. There are 14 residues in the CDR3. The DNA of the CDR3 is TGCGCCAGCAGCGAGGGACAGGGGGCCTACGAGCAGTACGTC. As protein: CASSEGQGAYEQYV.